The text below deals with one T cell receptor beta chain. The data were taken from a study of T cell responses to AZD1222 COVID-19 vaccine. Trimming stripped 6 bases from V and 6 bases from J, with 14 bases between. CDR3 size: 13 residues. From germline, CDR1 is SNHLY and CDR2 FYNNEI. Generated by immunoSEQ multiplex PCR, the TCRdb table keeps only in-frame clones and is missing some. The data contain roughly 100,000 clones, roughly 89% of them singletons. The sequence was collected from an adult who received the AZD1222 COVID-19 vaccine. The sequencing used peripheral blood, collected 28 days after the second AZD1222 dose. The chain combines TRBV2 with TRBJ1-2; D perhaps matches TRBD1 (5 bases). The DNA of the CDR3 is TGTGCCAGCAGGATCGGGGGAAAAGATGGCTACACCTTC. Translating gives CASRIGGKDGYTF.